The TCR beta chain under discussion was sequenced for a study of shared clonotypes between healthy human individuals. It was CD45RO-negative cells, positively selected for CCR7, that made up naive CD8 cells, with terminally differentiated effector memory CD45RA+ cells excluded. This clone was detected once. The same CDR3 also results from other DNA sequences found in this sample. Germline lookup yields CDR1 SGHNT and CDR2 YYREEE (reference sequence). V was trimmed by 4 bases and J by 1 base, leaving 5 bases between them. The CDR3 consists of 13 residues. TCRdb's table, derived via immunoSEQ multiplex PCR, lists solely in-frame clones and lacks some. The sample yields roughly 590,000 clones, around 95% seen once.

This sequence joins TRBV5-4 and TRBJ2-2; D is undetermined. The clonotype comes from a young woman in good health. The sample consisted of naive CD8+ T cells sorted from blood. The CDR3 loop is CASSPENTGELFF. The CDR3, as DNA: TGTGCCAGCAGCCCGGAGAACACCGGGGAGCTGTTTTTT.